The 2 T cell receptor beta chains below were found in one sample sequenced in a study of immune reconstitution after stem cell transplant in scleroderma. TCRdb analysed the RT-PCR reads with MiXCR anew, one entry per CDR3 protein. The sample lists some 1,700 distinct CDR3 sequences, 7.4% occurring once. The specimen was taken before or after autologous hematopoietic stem cell transplantation (not recorded which). The receptor set was obtained from a male donor with systemic sclerosis.

To note about this clonotype: A much larger clonotype is one base distant, so this may be a read error. V usage is TRBV5-1 and J usage is TRBJ2-5; D possibly corresponds to TRBD2 (7 bases). The germline V gene encodes CDR1 SGHRS and CDR2 YFSETQ. CDR3 length: 16 amino acids. The CDR3 bases are TGCGCCAACAGCAAACACGCGGGGGCTCCTCAAGAGACCCAGTACTTC. Encoded protein: CANSKHAGAPQETQYF. The complete variable domain, with remaining parts taken from reference TRBV5-1 and TRBJ2-5, reads KAGVTQTPRYLIKTRGQQVTLSCSPISGHRSVSWYQQTPGQGLQFLFEYFSETQRNKGNFPGRFSGRQFSNSRSEMNVSTLELGDSALYLCANSKHAGAPQETQYFGPGTRLLVL.

Judged by abundance, this clonotype is medium-sized. V and J are TRBV7-6 and TRBJ2-1; D is uncertain. Trimming pared 2 bases from V and 7 bases from J, leaving 18 bases between. The CDR3 is made up of 16 amino acids. Germline CDR1 is SGHVS and CDR2 is FNYEAQ. The CDR3 here is CASSLSGSPPANEQFF. Written as DNA, the CDR3 is TGTGCCAGCAGCTTAAGTGGATCTCCTCCGGCTAATGAGCAGTTCTTC.